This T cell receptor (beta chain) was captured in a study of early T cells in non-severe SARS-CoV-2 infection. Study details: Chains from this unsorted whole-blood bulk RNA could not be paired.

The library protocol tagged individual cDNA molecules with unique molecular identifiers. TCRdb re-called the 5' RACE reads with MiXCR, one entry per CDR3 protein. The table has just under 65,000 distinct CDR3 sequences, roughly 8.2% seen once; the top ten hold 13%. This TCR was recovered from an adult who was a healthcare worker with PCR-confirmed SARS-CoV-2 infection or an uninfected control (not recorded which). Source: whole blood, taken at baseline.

The CDR3 nucleotides are TGTGCCAGCAGCACCCTATGGGGAGTTAACTATGGCTACACCTTC. Its protein product is CASSTLWGVNYGYTF. The J gene is TRBJ1-2, the V gene TRBV11-2, with D uncertain. There are 15 residues in the CDR3. V lost 5 bases and J 1 base, leaving 14 bases between the germline ends. The germline gives CDR1 SGHAT, CDR2 FQNNGV.